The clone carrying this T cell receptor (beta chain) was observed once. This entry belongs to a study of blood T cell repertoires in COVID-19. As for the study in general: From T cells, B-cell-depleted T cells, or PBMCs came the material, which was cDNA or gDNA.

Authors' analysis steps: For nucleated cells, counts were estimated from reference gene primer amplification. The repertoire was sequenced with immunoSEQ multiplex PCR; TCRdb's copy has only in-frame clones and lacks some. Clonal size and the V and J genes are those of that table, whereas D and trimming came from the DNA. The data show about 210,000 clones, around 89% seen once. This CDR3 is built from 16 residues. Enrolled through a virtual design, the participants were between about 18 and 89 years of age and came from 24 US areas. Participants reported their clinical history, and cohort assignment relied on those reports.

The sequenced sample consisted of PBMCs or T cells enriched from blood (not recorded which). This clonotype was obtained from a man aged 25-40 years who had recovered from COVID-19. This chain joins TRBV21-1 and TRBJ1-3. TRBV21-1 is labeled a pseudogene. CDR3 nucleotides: TGTGCCAGCAGCAAAGGAGGGTTGAGCGCTGGAAACACCATATATTTT. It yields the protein CASSKGGLSAGNTIYF.